This TCR beta chain was captured in a study of Tregs in tolerant kidney transplant recipients. Method: immunoSEQ multiplex PCR; TCRdb's copy keeps in-frame clones and lacks some. In the table there are 75,000 to 100,000 clones, 85% to 95% of which are singletons. The CDR3 totals 13 residues. CDR1 and CDR2 from the germline V gene are MNHEY and SMNVEV (reference sequence). Trimming stripped 8 bases from V and 0 bases from J, with 10 bases between. The source of this sequence is a human donor in good health. This chain connects TRBV27 to TRBJ2-5; possibly TRBD1 or TRBD2 for D (5 bases each). The specimen sequenced was CD8+ T cells from blood. The CDR3 loop reads CASVGGYQETQYF. In nucleotides, the CDR3 is TGTGCCAGCGTTGGGGGATACCAAGAGACCCAGTACTTC.